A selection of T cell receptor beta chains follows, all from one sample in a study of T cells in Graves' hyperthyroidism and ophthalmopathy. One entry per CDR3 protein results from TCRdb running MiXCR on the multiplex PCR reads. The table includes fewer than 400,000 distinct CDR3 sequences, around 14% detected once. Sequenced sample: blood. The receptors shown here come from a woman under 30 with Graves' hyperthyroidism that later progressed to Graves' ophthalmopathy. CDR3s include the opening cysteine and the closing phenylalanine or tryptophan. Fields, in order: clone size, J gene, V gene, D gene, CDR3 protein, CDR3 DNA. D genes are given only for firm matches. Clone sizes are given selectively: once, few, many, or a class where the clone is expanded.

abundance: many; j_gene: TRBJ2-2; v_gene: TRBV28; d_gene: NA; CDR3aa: CASTAERLDGELFF; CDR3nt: TGTGCCAGCACCGCTGAGCGATTGGACGGGGAGCTGTTTTTT
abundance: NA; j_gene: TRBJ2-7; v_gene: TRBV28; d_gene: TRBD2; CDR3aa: CASSPIDSFTSGRAPSLNYEQYF; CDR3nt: TGTGCCAGCAGCCCAATTGACAGTTTCACTAGCGGGAGGGCCCCCTCTCTCAACTACGAGCAGTACTTC
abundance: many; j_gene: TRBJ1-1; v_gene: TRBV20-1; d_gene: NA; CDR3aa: CSARVEMVSEAFF; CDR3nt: TGCAGTGCTAGAGTGGAGATGGTTTCTGAAGCTTTCTTT
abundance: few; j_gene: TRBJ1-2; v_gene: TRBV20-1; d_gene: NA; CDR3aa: CSAREGLRTDNYGYTF; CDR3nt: TGCAGTGCTAGAGAGGGGTTGAGGACAGATAACTATGGCTACACCTTC
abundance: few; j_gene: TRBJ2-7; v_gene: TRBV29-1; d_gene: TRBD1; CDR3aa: CSVSGQGFEQYF; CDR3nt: TGCAGCGTTTCGGGACAGGGTTTCGAGCAGTACTTC
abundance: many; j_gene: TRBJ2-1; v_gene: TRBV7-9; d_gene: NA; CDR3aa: CASSLEEGLPYNEQFF; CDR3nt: TGTGCCAGCAGCTTAGAGGAGGGTTTGCCTTACAATGAGCAGTTCTTC
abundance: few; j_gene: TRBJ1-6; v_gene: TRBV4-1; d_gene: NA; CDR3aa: CASSQESLKGRENPYNSPLHF; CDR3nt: TGCGCCAGCAGCCAAGAATCATTAAAGGGGCGGGAGAATCCCTATAATTCACCCCTCCACTTT
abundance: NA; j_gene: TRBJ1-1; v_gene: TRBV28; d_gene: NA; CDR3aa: CASSAPGLEAFF; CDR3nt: TGTGCCAGCAGTGCTCCGGGGCTGGAAGCTTTCTTT
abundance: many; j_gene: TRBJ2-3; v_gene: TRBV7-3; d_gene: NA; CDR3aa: CASSRESTDTQYF; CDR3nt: TGTGCCAGCAGCAGGGAGTCCACAGATACGCAGTATTTT
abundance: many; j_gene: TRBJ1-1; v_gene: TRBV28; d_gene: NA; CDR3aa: CASSSPVRITEAFF; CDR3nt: TGTGCCAGCAGTTCCCCAGTGAGAATAACTGAAGCTTTCTTT
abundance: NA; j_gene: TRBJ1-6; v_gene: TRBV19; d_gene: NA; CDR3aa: CASSIVPRGLYNSPLHF; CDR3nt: TGTGCCAGTAGTATCGTGCCAAGGGGACTCTATAATTCACCCCTCCACTTT
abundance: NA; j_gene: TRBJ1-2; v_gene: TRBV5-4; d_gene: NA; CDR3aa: CASSLSYRADGYTF; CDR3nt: TGTGCCAGCAGCTTGTCGTACAGGGCCGATGGCTACACCTTC
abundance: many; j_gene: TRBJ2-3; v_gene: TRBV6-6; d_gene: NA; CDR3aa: CASSYPTSLGWDTQYF; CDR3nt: TGTGCCAGCAGTTACCCAACGTCCTTGGGTTGGGATACGCAGTATTTT
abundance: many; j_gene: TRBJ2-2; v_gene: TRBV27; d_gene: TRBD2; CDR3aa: CASSLTGTRAGDTGELFF; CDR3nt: TGTGCCAGCAGTCTGACCGGGACTCGGGCGGGAGACACCGGGGAGCTGTTTTTT
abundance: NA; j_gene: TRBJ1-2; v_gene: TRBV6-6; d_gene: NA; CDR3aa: CASSYRTDDNYGYTF; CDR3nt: TGTGCCAGCAGTTACCGGACGGATGATAACTATGGCTACACCTTC
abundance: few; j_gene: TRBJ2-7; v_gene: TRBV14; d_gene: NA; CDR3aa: CASSQGWGPEYEQYF; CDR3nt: TGTGCCAGCAGCCAAGGGTGGGGCCCAGAATACGAGCAGTACTTC
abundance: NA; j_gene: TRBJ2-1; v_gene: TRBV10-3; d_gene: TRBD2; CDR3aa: CAISETEERELSYNEQFF; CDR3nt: TGTGCCATCAGTGAGACAGAGGAGCGGGAGTTGTCCTACAATGAGCAGTTCTTC
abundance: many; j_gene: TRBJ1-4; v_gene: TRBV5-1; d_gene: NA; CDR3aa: CASSKGQREKLFF; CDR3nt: TGCGCCAGCAGTAAGGGCCAGAGGGAAAAACTGTTTTTT
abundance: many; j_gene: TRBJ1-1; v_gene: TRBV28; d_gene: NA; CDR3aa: CASRVDKNTEAFF; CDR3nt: TGTGCCAGCAGAGTCGACAAGAACACTGAAGCTTTCTTT
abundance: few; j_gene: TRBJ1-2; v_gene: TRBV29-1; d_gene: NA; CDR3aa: CSVHQGSAGYTF; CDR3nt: TGCAGCGTCCACCAGGGTTCCGCTGGCTACACCTTC
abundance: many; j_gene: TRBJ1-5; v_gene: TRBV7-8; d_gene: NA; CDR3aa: CASSLGTGTHQPQHF; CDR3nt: TGTGCCAGCAGCTTAGGAACAGGGACTCATCAGCCCCAGCATTTT
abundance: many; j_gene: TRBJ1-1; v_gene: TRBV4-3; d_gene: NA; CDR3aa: CASSQDYGGTEAFF; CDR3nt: TGCGCCAGCAGCCAAGATTATGGAGGCACTGAAGCTTTCTTT
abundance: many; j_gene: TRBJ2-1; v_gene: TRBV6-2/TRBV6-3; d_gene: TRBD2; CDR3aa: CASSSVASGRNYNEQFF; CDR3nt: TGTGCCAGCAGTTCGGTGGCTAGCGGGAGAAACTACAATGAGCAGTTCTTC
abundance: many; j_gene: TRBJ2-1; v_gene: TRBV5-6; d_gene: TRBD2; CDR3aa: CASRYLAEEQFF; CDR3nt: TGTGCCAGCAGGTATCTAGCGGAGGAGCAGTTCTTC
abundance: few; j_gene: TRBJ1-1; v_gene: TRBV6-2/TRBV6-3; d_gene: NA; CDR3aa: CASSYWTRGGTEAFF; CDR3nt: TGTGCCAGCAGTTACTGGACCCGGGGGGGCACTGAAGCTTTCTTT
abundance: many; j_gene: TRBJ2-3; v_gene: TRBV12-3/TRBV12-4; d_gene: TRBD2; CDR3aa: CASRPTSGAATDTQYF; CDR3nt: TGTGCCAGCAGGCCGACTAGCGGAGCTGCCACAGATACGCAGTATTTT
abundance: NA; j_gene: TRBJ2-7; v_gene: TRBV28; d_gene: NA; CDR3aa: CASSSPGARGDYEQYF; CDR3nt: TGTGCCAGCAGTTCGCCAGGAGCCCGGGGTGACTACGAGCAGTACTTC
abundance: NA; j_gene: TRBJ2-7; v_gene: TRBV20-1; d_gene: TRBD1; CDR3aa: CSARDTKLGQGWEQYF; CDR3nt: TGCAGTGCTAGGGACACAAAATTGGGACAGGGATGGGAGCAGTACTTC
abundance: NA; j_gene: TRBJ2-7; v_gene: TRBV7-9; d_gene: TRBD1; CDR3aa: CASSPKDRGPYEQYF; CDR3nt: TGTGCCAGCAGCCCGAAGGACAGGGGGCCCTACGAGCAGTACTTC
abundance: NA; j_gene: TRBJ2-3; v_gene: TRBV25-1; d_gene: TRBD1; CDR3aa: CASMGTGALGTQYF; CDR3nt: TGTGCCAGTATGGGGACAGGGGCCCTAGGTACGCAGTATTTT
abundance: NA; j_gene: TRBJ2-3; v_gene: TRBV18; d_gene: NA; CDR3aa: CASSLPGTGSDTQYF; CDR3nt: TGTGCCAGCTCACTACCCGGGACGGGTTCGGATACGCAGTATTTT
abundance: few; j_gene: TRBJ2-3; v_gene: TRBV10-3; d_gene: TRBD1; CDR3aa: CAISEWGQGASDTQYF; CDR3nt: TGTGCCATCAGTGAGTGGGGACAGGGGGCATCAGATACGCAGTATTTT
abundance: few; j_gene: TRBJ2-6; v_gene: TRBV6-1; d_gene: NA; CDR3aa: CASTVGGGSGANVLTF; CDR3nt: TGTGCCAGCACTGTAGGGGGAGGCTCTGGGGCCAACGTCCTGACTTTC
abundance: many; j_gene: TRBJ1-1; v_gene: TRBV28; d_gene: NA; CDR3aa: CASRIWQGTEAFF; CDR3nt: TGTGCCAGCAGGATCTGGCAGGGCACTGAAGCTTTCTTT
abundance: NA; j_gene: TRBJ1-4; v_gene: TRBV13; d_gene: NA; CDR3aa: CASSRGPVSEKLFF; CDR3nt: TGTGCCAGCAGCAGAGGCCCCGTTAGCGAAAAACTGTTTTTT
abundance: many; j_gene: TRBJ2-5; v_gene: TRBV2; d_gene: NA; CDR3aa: CASSEISETQYF; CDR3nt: TGTGCCAGCAGTGAGATCTCTGAGACCCAGTACTTC
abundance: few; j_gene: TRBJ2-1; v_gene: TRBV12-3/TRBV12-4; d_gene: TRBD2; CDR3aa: CASSLGLAGNGQFF; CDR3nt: TGTGCCAGCAGTTTGGGACTAGCGGGAAATGGGCAGTTCTTC
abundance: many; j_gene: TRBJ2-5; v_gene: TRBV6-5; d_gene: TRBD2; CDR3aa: CASSYEAGEETQYF; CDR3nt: TGTGCCAGCAGTTACGAGGCGGGAGAAGAGACCCAGTACTTC
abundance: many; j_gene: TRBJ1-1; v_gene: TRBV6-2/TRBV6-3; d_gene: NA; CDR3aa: CASRYRHLVNTEAFF; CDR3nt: TGTGCCAGCAGATATCGACATCTAGTGAACACTGAAGCTTTCTTT
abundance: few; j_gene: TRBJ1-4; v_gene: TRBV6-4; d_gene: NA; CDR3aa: CASSHQGRGEKLFF; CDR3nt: TGTGCCAGCAGTCACCAGGGAAGGGGTGAAAAACTGTTTTTT
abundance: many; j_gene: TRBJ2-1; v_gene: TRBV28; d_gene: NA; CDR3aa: CASRSTMSSYNEQFF; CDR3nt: TGTGCCAGCAGGTCTACTATGAGCTCCTACAATGAGCAGTTCTTC
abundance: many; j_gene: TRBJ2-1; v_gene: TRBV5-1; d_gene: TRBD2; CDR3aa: CASSPPSGTYNEQFF; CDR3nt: TGCGCCAGCAGCCCACCTAGCGGAACCTACAATGAGCAGTTCTTC
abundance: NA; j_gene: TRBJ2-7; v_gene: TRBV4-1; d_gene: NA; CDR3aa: CASSQDGRGTYEQYF; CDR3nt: TGCGCCAGCAGCCAAGACGGACGGGGGACCTACGAGCAGTACTTC
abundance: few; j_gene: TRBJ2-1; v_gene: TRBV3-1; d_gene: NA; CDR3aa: CASSQGSINNEQFF; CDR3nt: TGTGCCAGCAGCCAAGGCTCAATCAACAATGAGCAGTTCTTC
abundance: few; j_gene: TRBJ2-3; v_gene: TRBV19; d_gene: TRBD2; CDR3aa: CASELAGVTDTQYF; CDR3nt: TGTGCCAGCGAACTAGCGGGAGTGACAGATACGCAGTATTTT
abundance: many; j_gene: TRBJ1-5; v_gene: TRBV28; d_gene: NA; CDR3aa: CASNIIGQPQHF; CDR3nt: TGTGCCAGCAATATTATCGGACAGCCCCAGCATTTT
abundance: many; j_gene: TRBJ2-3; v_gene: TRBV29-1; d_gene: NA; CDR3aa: CSVDSLTAQYF; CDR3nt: TGCAGCGTTGACTCTTTGACAGCGCAGTATTTT
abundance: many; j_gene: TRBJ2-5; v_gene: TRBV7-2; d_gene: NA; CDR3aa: CASSLERETQYF; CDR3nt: TGTGCCAGCAGCTTAGAGAGGGAGACCCAGTACTTC
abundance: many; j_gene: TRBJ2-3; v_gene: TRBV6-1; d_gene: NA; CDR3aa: CASSYLRADTQYF; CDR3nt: TGTGCCAGCAGTTACCTGAGGGCGGATACGCAGTATTTT
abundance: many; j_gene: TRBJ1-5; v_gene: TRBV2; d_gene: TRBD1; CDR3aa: CASSSGTGAQPQHF; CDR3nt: TGTGCCAGCAGTTCCGGGACAGGGGCTCAGCCCCAGCATTTT